The 3 T cell receptor beta chains listed next were all sequenced from one sample in a study of blood T cell repertoires in COVID-19. Profiled with immunoSEQ multiplex PCR; TCRdb holds only in-frame clones, not every one. The sample records 80,000 to 100,000 clones, about 88% being singletons. Sequencing used peripheral blood. These receptors came from a woman older than 75 with acute or convalescent COVID-19.

Remarks on this clone: Sequence at one end of the junction differs from germline and may be a read error. This chain uses TRBV25-1 with TRBJ2-4; TRBD2 is a possible D gene (6 bases). The CDR3 is 15 residues long. The germline CDR1 and CDR2 sequences are MGHDK and SYGVNS. The CDR3 bases are TGTGCCAGCAGCGCCCCCGGGGGAGCCAAAAACATTCAGTACTTT. Protein product: CASSAPGGAKNIQYF. Full variable domain (missing parts from reference TRBV25-1 and TRBJ2-4): EADIYQTPRYLVIGTGKKITLECSQTMGHDKMYWYQQDPGMELHLIHYSYGVNSTEKGDLSSESTVSRIRTEHFPLTLESARPSHTSQYLCASSAPGGAKNIQYFGAGTRLSVL.

This chain uses TRBV21-1 with TRBJ2-7; no check of the table's D call, TRBD1, against the DNA was made. TRBV21-1 is flagged as a pseudogene. This CDR3 is 17 amino acids long. The CDR3 nucleotides are TGTGCCAGCAGCAAAGAGGTCAGACAGGGGGGATTGGACGAGCAGTACTTC. Encoded protein: CASSKEVRQGGLDEQYF.

The V and J genes are TRBV18 and TRBJ2-3; D possibly corresponds to TRBD1 (6 bases). The germline CDR1 and CDR2 sequences are KGHSH and LQKENI. The CDR3 runs to 14 residues. Trimming stripped 2 bases from V and 6 bases from J, with 12 bases between. In DNA form, the CDR3 reads TGTGCCAGCTCACCAGGGACACTGACGGATACGCAGTATTTT. Translated: CASSPGTLTDTQYF. Full variable domain (outside the CDR3, taken from reference TRBV18 and TRBJ2-3): NAGVMQNPRHLVRRRGQEARLRCSPMKGHSHVYWYRQLPEEGLKFMVYLQKENIIDESGMPKERFSAEFPKEGPSILRIQQVVRGDSAAYFCASSPGTLTDTQYFGPGTRLTVL.